The rows below give T cell receptor beta chains drawn from one sample of a study of cytomegalovirus exposure and HLA in healthy donors. The assay was immunoSEQ multiplex PCR, and TCRdb's table has in-frame clones only and misses some. This sample has around 170,000 clones, with roughly 76% found just once. Sequencing used PBMCs. These receptors were obtained from a man aged 40-50 years in good health and CMV-seropositive. Each CDR3 is given without its conserved first and last residue. The order of the fields is V gene, J gene, CDR3 protein.

v_call: TRBV5-6; j_call: TRBJ2-5; cdr3_aa: ASSLYPSETQY
v_call: TRBV7-9; j_call: TRBJ2-7; cdr3_aa: ASSLSSAGTDEQY
v_call: TRBV10-3; j_call: TRBJ2-3; cdr3_aa: ATGEDTQY
v_call: TRBV30; j_call: TRBJ2-7; cdr3_aa: AGWGTGSHEQY
v_call: TRBV7-3; j_call: TRBJ2-6; cdr3_aa: ASSLTETGTGANVLT
v_call: TRBV9; j_call: TRBJ1-5; cdr3_aa: ASSVGTGNYQPQH
v_call: TRBV4-1; j_call: TRBJ1-1; cdr3_aa: ASSQGRGVNTEAF
v_call: TRBV27; j_call: TRBJ2-7; cdr3_aa: ASSLHPGTIYEQY
v_call: TRBV30; j_call: TRBJ2-5; cdr3_aa: AWSVSGGNQETQY
v_call: TRBV29-1; j_call: TRBJ1-2; cdr3_aa: SVDGGVRDGYT
v_call: TRBV6-5; j_call: TRBJ1-5; cdr3_aa: ASGREPQPQH
v_call: TRBV19; j_call: TRBJ2-7; cdr3_aa: ASSLRQGLRNEQY
v_call: TRBV5-3; j_call: TRBJ2-1; cdr3_aa: ARSLGGGAPSNEQF
v_call: TRBV29-1; j_call: TRBJ1-2; cdr3_aa: SVDTGVNYGYT
v_call: TRBV5-1; j_call: TRBJ1-4; cdr3_aa: ASTLEGEKLF
v_call: TRBV15; j_call: TRBJ2-4; cdr3_aa: ATSRPKAKNIQY
v_call: TRBV7-6; j_call: TRBJ2-7; cdr3_aa: ASSLGRTGASYEQY
v_call: TRBV6-5; j_call: TRBJ2-3; cdr3_aa: ASSYGTGGDTQY
v_call: TRBV19; j_call: TRBJ2-6; cdr3_aa: ASSTGGISGANVLT
v_call: TRBV19; j_call: TRBJ1-4; cdr3_aa: ASTRVLAATNEKLF
v_call: TRBV18; j_call: TRBJ2-5; cdr3_aa: ASSPNPLAGGAQETQY
v_call: TRBV9; j_call: TRBJ2-5; cdr3_aa: ASSVGTRETQY
v_call: TRBV5-5; j_call: TRBJ1-6; cdr3_aa: ASSLRTDSPLH
v_call: TRBV28; j_call: TRBJ2-3; cdr3_aa: ASSLNSPGWLAPVTDTQY
v_call: TRBV10-2; j_call: TRBJ2-3; cdr3_aa: ASSESSGGAADTQY